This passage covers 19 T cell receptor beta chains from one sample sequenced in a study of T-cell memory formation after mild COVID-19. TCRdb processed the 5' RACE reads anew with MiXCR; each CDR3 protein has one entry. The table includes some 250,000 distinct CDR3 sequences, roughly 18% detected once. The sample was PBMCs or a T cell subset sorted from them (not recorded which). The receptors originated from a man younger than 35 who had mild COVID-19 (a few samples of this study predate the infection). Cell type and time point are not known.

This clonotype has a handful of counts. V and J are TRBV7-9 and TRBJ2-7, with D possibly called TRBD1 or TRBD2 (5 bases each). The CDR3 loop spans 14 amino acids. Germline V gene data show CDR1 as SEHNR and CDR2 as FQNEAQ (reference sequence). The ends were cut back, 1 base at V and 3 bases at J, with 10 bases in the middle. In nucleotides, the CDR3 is TGTGCCAGCAGCTTAGTGGGGGTGGACTACGAGCAGTACTTC. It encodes CASSLVGVDYEQYF.

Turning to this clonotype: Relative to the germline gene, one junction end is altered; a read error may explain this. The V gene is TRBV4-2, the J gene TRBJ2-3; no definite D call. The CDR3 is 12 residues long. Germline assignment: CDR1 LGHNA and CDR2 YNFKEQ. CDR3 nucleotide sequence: TGTGCCAGCAGCCAGGGTACCGATACGAAGTATTTT. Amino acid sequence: CASSQGTDTKYF.

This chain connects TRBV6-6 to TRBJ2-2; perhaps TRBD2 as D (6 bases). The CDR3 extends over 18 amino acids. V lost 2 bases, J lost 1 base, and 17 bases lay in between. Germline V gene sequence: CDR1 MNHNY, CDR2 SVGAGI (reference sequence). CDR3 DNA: TGTGCCAGCAGTTACAGGAGGGTCGACTCCCAGAACACCGGGGAGCTGTTTTTT. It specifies CASSYRRVDSQNTGELFF.

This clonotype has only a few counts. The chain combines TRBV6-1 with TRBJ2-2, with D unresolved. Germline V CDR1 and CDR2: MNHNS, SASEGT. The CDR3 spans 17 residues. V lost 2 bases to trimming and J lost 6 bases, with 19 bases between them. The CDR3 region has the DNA TGTGCCAGCAGTGAAAGGTCCCCCCCGCCCGGACCCGGGGAGCTGTTTTTT. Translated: CASSERSPPPGPGELFF.

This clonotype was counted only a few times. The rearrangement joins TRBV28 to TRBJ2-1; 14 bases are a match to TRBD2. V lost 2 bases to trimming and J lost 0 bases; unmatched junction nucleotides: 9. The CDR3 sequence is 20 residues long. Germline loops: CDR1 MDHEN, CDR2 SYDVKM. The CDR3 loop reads CASSLHLLGLAGDSYNEQFF. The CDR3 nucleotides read TGTGCCAGCAGTTTACACTTGTTGGGACTAGCGGGGGACTCCTACAATGAGCAGTTCTTC.

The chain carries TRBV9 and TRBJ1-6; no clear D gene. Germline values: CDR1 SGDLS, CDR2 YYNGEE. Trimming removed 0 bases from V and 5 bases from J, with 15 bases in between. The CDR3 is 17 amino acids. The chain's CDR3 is CASSVGGRIANNSPLHF. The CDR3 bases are TGTGCCAGCAGCGTAGGCGGCCGGATCGCTAATAATTCACCCCTCCACTTT.

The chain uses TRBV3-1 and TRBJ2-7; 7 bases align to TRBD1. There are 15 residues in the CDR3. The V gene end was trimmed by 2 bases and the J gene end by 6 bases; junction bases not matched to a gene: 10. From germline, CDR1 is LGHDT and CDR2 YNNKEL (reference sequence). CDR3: CASSQLDRTISEQYF. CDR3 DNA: TGTGCCAGCAGCCAACTGGACAGGACGATCAGCGAGCAGTACTTC.

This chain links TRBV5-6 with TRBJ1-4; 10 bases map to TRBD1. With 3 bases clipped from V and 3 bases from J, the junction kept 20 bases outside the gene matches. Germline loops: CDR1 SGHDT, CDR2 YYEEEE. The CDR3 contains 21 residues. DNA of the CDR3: TGTGCCAGCAGCTCTACCGGGACAGGGGTAGAATGGCGGATGGCTAATGAAAAACTGTTTTTT. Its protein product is CASSSTGTGVEWRMANEKLFF.

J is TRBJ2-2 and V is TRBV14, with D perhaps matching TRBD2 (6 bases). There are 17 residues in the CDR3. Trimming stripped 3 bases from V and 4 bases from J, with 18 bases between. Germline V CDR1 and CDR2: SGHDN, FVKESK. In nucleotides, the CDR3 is TGTGCCAGCAGCCAGACGGGGGACCCTCGAGGCACCGGGGAGCTGTTTTTT. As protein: CASSQTGDPRGTGELFF.

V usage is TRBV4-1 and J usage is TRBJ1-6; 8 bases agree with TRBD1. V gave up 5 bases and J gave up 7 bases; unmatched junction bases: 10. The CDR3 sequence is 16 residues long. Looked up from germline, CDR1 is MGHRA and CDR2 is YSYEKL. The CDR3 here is CASSGRGRNWNSPLHF. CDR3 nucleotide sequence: TGCGCCAGCAGCGGCAGGGGGCGCAACTGGAATTCACCCCTCCACTTT.

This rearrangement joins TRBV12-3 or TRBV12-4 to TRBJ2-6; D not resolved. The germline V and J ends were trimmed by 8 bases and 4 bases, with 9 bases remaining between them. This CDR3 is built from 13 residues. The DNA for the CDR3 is TGTGCCAGCGCAGTGTCAGGGGCCAACGTCCTGACTTTC. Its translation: CASAVSGANVLTF.

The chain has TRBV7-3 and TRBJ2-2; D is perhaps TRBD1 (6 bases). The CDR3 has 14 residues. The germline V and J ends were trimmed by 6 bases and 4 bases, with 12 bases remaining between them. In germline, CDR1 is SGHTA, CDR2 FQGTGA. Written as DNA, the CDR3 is TGTGCCAGCAGACAGGGTTCGGGCACCGGGGAGCTGTTTTTT. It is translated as CASRQGSGTGELFF.

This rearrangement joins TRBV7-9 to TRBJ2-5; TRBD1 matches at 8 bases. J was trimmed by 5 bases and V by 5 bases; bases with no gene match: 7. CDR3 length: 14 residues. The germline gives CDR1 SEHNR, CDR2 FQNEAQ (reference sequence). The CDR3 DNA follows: TGTGCCAGCAGCCCCCCGGACAGGGATGAGACCCAGTACTTC. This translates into CASSPPDRDETQYF. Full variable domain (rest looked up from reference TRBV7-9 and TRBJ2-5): DTGVSQNPRHKITKRGQNVTFRCDPISEHNRLYWYRQTLGQGPEFLTYFQNEAQLEKSRLLSDRFSAERPKGSFSTLEIQRTEQGDSAMYLCASSPPDRDETQYFGPGTRLLVL.

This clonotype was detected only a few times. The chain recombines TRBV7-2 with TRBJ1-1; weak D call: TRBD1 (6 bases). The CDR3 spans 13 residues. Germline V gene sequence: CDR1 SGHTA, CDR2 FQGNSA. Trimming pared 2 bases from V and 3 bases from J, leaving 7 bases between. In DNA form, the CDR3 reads TGTGCCAGCAGCTTACGACAGGACACTGAAGCTTTCTTT. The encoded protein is CASSLRQDTEAFF.

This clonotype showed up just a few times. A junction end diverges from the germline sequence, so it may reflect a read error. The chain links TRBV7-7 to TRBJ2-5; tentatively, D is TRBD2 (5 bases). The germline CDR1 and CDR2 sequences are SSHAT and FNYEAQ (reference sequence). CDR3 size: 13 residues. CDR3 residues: CASSLGRRETQYF. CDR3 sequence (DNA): TGTGCTAGCAGCTTAGGGCGGAGGGAGACCCAGTACTTC.

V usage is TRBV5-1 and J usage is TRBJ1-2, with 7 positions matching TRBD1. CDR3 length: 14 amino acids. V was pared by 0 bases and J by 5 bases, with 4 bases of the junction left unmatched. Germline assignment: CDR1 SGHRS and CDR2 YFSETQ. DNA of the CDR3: TGCGCCAGCAGCTTGGTACAGGGGAAGTATGGCTACACCTTC. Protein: CASSLVQGKYGYTF.

The chain's CDR3 is CASSQDGSSYNEQFF. DNA of the CDR3: TGTGCCAGCAGCCAAGATGGGAGCTCCTACAATGAGCAGTTCTTC. The chain couples TRBV3-1 to TRBJ2-1; TRBD2 is a possible D gene (5 bases). The germline V gene encodes CDR1 LGHDT and CDR2 YNNKEL (reference sequence). V was pared by 0 bases and J by 0 bases, with 6 bases between. The CDR3 length is 15 residues.

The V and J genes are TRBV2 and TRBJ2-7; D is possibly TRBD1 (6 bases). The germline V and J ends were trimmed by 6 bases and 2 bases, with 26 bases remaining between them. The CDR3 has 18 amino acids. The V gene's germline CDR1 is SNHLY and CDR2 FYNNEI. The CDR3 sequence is CASRDPLRQARVTYEQYV. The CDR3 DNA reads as TGTGCCAGCAGAGATCCACTTCGACAGGCGAGGGTTACCTACGAGCAGTACGTC.

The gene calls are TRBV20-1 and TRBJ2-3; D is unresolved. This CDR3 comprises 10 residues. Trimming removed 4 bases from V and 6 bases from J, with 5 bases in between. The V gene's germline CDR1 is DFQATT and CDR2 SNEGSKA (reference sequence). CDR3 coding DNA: TGCAGTGCTAATCCGGATACGCAGTATTTT. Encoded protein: CSANPDTQYF.